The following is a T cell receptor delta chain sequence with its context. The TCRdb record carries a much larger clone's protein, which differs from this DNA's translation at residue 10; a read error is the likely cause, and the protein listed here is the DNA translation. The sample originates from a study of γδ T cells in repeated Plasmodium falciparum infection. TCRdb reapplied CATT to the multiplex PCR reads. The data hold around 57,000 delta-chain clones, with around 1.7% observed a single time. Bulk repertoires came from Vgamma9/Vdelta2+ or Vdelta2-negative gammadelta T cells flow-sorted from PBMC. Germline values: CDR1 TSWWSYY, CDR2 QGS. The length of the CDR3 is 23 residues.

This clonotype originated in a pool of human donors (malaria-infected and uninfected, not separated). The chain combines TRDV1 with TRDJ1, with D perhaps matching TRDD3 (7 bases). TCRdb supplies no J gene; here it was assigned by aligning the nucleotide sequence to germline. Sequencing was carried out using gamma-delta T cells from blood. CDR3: CALGAWLPPQGGIVSLFADKLIF. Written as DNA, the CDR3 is TGTGCTCTTGGGGCCTGGCTTCCTCCCCAGGGGGGGATTGTTTCCCTCTTCGCCGACAAACTCATCTTT.